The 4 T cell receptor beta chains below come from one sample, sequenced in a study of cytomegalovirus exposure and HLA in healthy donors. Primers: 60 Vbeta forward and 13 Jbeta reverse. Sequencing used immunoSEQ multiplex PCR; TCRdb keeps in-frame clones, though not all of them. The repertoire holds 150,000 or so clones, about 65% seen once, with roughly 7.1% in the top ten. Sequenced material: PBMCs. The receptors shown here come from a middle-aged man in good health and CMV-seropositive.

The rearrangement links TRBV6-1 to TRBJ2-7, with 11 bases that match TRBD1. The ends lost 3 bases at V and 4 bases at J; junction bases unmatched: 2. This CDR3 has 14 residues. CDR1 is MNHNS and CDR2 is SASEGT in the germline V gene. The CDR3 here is CASSDGTGGYEQYF. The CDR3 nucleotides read TGTGCCAGCAGTGATGGGACAGGGGGGTACGAGCAGTACTTC.

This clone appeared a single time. The CDR3 DNA follows: TGTGCCAGCAGTGAGTCCCGCTTCGGGGGCACAGATACGCAGTATTTT. This gives the protein CASSESRFGGTDTQYF. The chain joins TRBV2 to TRBJ2-3, with D possibly being TRBD2 (5 bases). The CDR3 runs to 16 residues. Germline CDR1 and CDR2: SNHLY and FYNNEI. With 3 bases removed from V and 1 base from J, the gap between germline ends came to 14 bases.

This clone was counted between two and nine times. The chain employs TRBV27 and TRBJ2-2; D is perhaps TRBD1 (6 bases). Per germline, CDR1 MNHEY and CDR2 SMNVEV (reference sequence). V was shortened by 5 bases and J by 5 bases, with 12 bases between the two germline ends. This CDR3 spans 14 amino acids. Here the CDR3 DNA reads TGTGCCAGCAGTCCACTACAGGGTACCGGGGAGCTGTTTTTT. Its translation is CASSPLQGTGELFF.

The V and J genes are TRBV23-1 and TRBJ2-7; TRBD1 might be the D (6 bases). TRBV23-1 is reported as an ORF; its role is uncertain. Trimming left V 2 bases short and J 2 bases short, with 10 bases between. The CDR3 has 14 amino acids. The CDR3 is CASSQRDIPYEQYF. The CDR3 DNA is TGCGCCAGCAGTCAACGGGACATTCCCTACGAGCAGTACTTC.